This TCR beta chain was sequenced during a study of PD-L1 blockade in urothelial cancer. The study's findings and limits: Durable-benefit patients expanded tumor-associated blood clones more at 3 weeks.

Only a few counts were recorded for this clone. Antigen unknown. Germline loops: CDR1 MNHEY, CDR2 SVGAGI. Trimming removed 6 bases from V and 8 bases from J, with 11 bases in between. CDR3 length equals 13 residues. Some clones are missing from TCRdb's copy, which holds only in-frame ones; the method was immunoSEQ multiplex PCR. The sample has roughly 24,000 clones, less than 90% seen once. The material was PBMCs, obtained around atezolizumab (anti-PD-L1) treatment. The chain recombines TRBV6-5 with TRBJ1-6; perhaps TRBD1 as D (5 bases). The source is a man aged 60-69 years with urothelial cancer. CDR3 bases: TGTGCCAGCAGGGGCAGGGTGGATTCACCCCTCCACTTT. Its translation: CASRGRVDSPLHF.